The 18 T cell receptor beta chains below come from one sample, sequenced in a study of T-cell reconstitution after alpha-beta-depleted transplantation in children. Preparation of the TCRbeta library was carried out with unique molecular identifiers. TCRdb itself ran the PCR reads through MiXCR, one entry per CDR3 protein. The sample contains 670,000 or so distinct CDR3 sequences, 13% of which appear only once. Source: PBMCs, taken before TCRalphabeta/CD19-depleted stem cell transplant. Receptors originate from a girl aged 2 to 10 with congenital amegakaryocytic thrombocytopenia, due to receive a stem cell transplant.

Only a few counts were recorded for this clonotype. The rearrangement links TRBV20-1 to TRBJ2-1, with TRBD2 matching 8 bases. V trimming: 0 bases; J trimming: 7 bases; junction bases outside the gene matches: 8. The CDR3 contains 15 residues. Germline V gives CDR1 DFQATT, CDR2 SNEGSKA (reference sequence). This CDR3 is CSARDGRALGNEQFF. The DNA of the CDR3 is TGCAGTGCTAGAGACGGGAGGGCCTTGGGTAATGAGCAGTTCTTC.

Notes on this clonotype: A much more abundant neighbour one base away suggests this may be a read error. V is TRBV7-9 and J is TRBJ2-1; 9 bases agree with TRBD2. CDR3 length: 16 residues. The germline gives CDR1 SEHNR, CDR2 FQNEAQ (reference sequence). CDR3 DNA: TGTCCCAGCAGCTATTCCCGGGCTAGCGGGAACGATGAGCAGTTCTTC. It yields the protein CPSSYSRASGNDEQFF.

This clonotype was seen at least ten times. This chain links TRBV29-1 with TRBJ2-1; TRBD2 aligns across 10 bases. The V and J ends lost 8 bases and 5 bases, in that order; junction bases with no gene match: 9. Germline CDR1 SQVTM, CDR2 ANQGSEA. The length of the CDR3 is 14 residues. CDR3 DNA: TGCAGCTCGTCGAGGACTAGCGGAGACAATGAGCAGTTCTTC. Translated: CSSSRTSGDNEQFF.

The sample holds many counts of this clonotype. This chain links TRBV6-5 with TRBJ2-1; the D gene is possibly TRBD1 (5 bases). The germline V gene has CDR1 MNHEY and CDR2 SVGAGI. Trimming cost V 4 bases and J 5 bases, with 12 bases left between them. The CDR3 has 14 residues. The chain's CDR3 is CASSSDSNNNEQFF. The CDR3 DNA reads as TGTGCCAGCAGTTCCGACAGTAACAACAATGAGCAGTTCTTC.

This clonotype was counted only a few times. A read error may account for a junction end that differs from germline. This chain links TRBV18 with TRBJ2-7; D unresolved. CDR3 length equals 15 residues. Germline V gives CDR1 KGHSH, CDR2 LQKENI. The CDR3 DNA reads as TGTGCCAGCTCACCGCGGCAAGCCGAGGCCCATCATCCGCACTTC. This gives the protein CASSPRQAEAHHPHF.

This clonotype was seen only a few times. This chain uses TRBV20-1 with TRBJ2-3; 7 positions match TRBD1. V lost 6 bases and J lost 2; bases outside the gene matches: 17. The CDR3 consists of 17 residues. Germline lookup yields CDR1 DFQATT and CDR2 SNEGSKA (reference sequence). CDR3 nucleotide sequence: TGCAGTGCCCCTGGGCCCGTCACAGGGGTTTACACAGATACGCAGTATTTT. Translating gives CSAPGPVTGVYTDTQYF.

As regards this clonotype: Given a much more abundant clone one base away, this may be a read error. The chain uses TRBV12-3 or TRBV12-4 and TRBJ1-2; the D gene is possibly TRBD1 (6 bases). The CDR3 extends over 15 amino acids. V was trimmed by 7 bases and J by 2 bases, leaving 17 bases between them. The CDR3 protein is CASTPSDRSNYGYTF. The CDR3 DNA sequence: TGTGCCAGCACCCCGTCGGACAGATCCAACTATGGCTACACCTTC.

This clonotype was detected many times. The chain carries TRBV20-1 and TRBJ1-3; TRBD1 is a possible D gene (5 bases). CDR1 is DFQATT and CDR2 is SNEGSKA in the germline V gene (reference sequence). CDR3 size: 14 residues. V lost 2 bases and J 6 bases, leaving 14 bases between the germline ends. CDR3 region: CSARPFGASNTIYF. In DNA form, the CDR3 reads TGCAGTGCTAGACCCTTCGGGGCTTCAAACACCATATATTTT.

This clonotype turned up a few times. DNA of the CDR3: TGCGCCAGCAGCCACCCTCCACAAGGGGGGCGCAAGGGCTACACCTTC. It translates to CASSHPPQGGRKGYTF. The rearrangement uses TRBV4-1 and TRBJ1-2; D may be TRBD1 (6 bases). This CDR3 has 16 residues. V dropped 3 bases and J dropped 8 bases, with 22 bases sitting between them. Looked up from germline, CDR1 is MGHRA and CDR2 is YSYEKL.

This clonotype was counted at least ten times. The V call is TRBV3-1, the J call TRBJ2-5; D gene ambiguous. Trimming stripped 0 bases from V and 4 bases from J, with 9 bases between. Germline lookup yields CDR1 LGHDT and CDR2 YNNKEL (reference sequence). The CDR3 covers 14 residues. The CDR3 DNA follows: TGTGCCAGCAGCCAAGACGGGTCGCGAGAGACCCAGTACTTC. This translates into CASSQDGSRETQYF.

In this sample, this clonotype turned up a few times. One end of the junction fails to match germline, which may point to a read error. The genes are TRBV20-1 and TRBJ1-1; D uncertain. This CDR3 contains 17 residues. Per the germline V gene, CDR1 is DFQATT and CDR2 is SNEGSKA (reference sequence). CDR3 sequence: CCARAEGRVALKQEAFF. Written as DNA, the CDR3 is TGCTGTGCTAGAGCGGAAGGGAGGGTCGCACTGAAGCAGGAAGCTTTCTTT.

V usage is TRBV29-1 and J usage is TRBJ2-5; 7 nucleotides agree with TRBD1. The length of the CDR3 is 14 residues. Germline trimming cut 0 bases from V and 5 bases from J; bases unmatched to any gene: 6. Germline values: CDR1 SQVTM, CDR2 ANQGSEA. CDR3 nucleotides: TGCAGCGTTGAAGATGAACAGGGGTGGGAGACCCAGTACTTC. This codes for CSVEDEQGWETQYF.

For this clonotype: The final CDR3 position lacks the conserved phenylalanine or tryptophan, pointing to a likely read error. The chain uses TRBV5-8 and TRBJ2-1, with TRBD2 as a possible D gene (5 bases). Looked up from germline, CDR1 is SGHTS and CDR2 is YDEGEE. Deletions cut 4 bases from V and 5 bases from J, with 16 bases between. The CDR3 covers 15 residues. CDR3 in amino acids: CASSVLGSPNNEQFS. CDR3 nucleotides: TGTGCCAGCAGCGTGCTAGGGAGTCCCAACAATGAGCAGTTCTCC.

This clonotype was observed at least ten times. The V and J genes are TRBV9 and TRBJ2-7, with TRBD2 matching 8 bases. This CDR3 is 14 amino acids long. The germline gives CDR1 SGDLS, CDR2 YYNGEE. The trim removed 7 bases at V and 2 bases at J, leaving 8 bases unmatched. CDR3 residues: CASGKSGSPYEQYF. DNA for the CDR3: TGTGCCAGCGGGAAGAGCGGGAGTCCCTACGAGCAGTACTTC.

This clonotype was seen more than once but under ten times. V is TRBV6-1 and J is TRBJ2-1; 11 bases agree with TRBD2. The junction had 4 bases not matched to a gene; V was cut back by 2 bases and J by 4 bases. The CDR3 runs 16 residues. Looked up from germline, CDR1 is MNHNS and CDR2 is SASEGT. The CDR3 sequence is CASSELAGGLYNEQFF. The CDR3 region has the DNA TGTGCCAGCAGTGAATTAGCGGGAGGGTTGTACAATGAGCAGTTCTTC.

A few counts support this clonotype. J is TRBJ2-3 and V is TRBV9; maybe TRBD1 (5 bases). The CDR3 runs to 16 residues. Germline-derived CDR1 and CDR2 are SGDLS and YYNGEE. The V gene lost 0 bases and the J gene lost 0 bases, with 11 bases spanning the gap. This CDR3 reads CASSVGAGMSTDTQYF. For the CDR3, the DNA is TGTGCCAGCAGCGTAGGCGCAGGGATGAGCACAGATACGCAGTATTTT.

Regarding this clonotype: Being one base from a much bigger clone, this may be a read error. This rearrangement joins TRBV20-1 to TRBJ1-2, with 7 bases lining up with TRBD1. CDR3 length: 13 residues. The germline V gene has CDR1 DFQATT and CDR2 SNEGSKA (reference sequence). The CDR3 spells CSANDRADYGDTF. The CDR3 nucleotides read TGCAGTGCTAACGACAGGGCGGACTATGGCGACACCTTC.

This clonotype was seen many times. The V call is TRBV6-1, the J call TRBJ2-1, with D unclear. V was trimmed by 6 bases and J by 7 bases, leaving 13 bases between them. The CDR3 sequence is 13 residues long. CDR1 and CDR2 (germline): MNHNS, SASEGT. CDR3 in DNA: TGTGCCAGCAGGAGAGATTCTACGAATGAGCAGTTCTTC. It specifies CASRRDSTNEQFF.